The T cell receptor (beta chain) under discussion was sequenced for a study of blood T cell repertoires in COVID-19. On the study more broadly: The analysed material was cDNA or gDNA that came from T cells, B-cell-depleted T cells, or PBMCs.

Original analysis: Scientists estimated how many nucleated cells there were by amplifying reference gene primers. Measured with immunoSEQ multiplex PCR; TCRdb has only the in-frame clones, and not every one. D and trimming come from the DNA, and the V and J calls and clone size come from that table. The table has about 190,000 clones, 88% seen once. The receptor comes from a human donor in a cohort sampled during active COVID-19. Input material: peripheral blood.

The DNA for the CDR3 is TGTGCCAGCAGTTACTGGGGACAGAACACTGAAGCTTTCTTT. Protein sequence: CASSYWGQNTEAFF. This chain connects TRBV6-5 to TRBJ1-1, with D perhaps TRBD1 (6 bases). CDR1 and CDR2 from the germline V gene are MNHEY and SVGAGI. V lost 1 base, J lost 1 base, and 7 bases lay in between. The CDR3 totals 14 residues.